These T cell receptor beta chains were read from a single sample in a study of blood T cell repertoires in COVID-19. The method was immunoSEQ multiplex PCR; TCRdb's version includes in-frame clones alone and lacks a portion of them. The sample holds 150,000 to 200,000 clones, around four fifths seen once. The sequenced sample consisted of PBMCs or T cells enriched from blood (not recorded which). Source of these receptors: a woman aged 50 to 60 who had recovered from COVID-19. CDR3s include the opening cysteine and the closing phenylalanine or tryptophan. A D gene is named only where the DNA matches it firmly. Where a row states a size, it is once, few, many or the class of an expanded clone; other rows omit it.

. 15 TRBD1 TRBJ1-1 TRBV9 TGTGCCAGCAGCTCCCGACAGGGAATAAACACTGAAGCTTTCTTT CASSSRQGINTEAFF
. 15 TRBD1 TRBJ2-1 TRBV27 TGTGCCAGCAGGGCGGGACAGGGGGCGCAGAATGAGCAGTTCTTC CASRAGQGAQNEQFF
. 15 TRBD1 TRBJ2-5 TRBV7-9 TGTGCCAGCAGTTTCGAGGGACAGCCCCAAGAGACCCAGTACTTC CASSFEGQPQETQYF
. 13 TRBD1 TRBJ2-1 TRBV29-1 TGCAGCACGTGGGACAGGGGATGGGGTGAGCAGTTCTTC CSTWDRGWGEQFF
. 16 TRBD2 TRBJ2-5 TRBV6-2/TRBV6-3 TGTGCCAGCAGTTACTCGCCTAGCGGGAGCCAAGAGACCCAGTACTTC CASSYSPSGSQETQYF
. 15 . TRBJ1-5 TRBV18 TGTGCCAGCTCTCCGGACGGGGGGCAGTGGCAGCCCCAGCATTTT CASSPDGGQWQPQHF
. 16 TRBD1 TRBJ1-2 TRBV11-2 TGTGCCAGCAGCTCACCGGCAGGGGGCTGGGGGTATGGCTACACCTTC CASSSPAGGWGYGYTF
few 15 TRBD2 TRBJ2-1 TRBV7-3 TGTGCCAGCAGCCCCCGGGGGGTGCAGGACAATGAGCAGTTCTTC CASSPRGVQDNEQFF
. 14 . TRBJ2-7 TRBV6-6 TGTGCCAGCATCCGAACAACAGGGATCTACGAGCAGTACTTC CASIRTTGIYEQYF
. 14 . TRBJ1-2 TRBV6-6 TGTGCCAGCAGTGCAGGGTCTCTTAACTATGGCTACACCTTC CASSAGSLNYGYTF
. 14 TRBD2 TRBJ2-3 TRBV11-2 TGTGCCAGCAGCCGTTGGACTAGTCCAGATACGCAGTATTTT CASSRWTSPDTQYF
. 11 . TRBJ1-2 TRBV28 TGTGCCAGCAGTCTGTCGGATGGCTACACCTTC CASSLSDGYTF
. 13 . TRBJ1-1 TRBV27 TGTGCCAGCAGTTTATTTATGAACACTGAAGCTTTCTTT CASSLFMNTEAFF
. 18 . TRBJ1-1 TRBV5-4 TGTGCCAGCAGCGCGAATCAGGGTGGAGGGCGACCGAGCACTGAAGCTTTCTTT CASSANQGGGRPSTEAFF
many 14 . TRBJ1-3 TRBV21-1 TGTGCCATAAGACAGTCTCACTCTGGAAACACCATATATTTT CAIRQSHSGNTIYF
. 15 . TRBJ2-7 TRBV12-2 TGTGCAAGTCGCTTCAAGCGGGAGAGGTCCTACGAGCAGTACTTC CASRFKRERSYEQYF
. 20 . TRBJ2-3 TRBV7-3 TGTGCCAGCAGCCAACTCCCGGGGCCAGGTGGCGGGGTGCGCCCAGATACGCAGTATTTT CASSQLPGPGGGVRPDTQYF
. 16 . TRBJ2-1 TRBV2 TGTGCCAGCAGTGAGGTTCGGGAAAGCTCCTACAATGAGCAGTTCTTC CASSEVRESSYNEQFF